This T cell receptor (beta chain) was sequenced in a study of Graves' ophthalmopathy and Graves' hyperthyroidism. For repertoire sequencing, the TCR beta CDR3 regions were amplified from RNA transcripts. After a first-round RT-PCR with HTBI primers, a second-round multiplex PCR was run. TCRdb reprocessed the multiplex PCR reads with MiXCR, giving one entry per CDR3 protein. Among 500,000 to 800,000 distinct CDR3 sequences, over 40% were seen once, and the ten largest hold 3.3%. Orbital computed tomography, together with clinical symptoms, serum thyroxine, TRAb and thyroid ultrasound, was used for diagnosis. Trimming left V 3 bases short and J 9 bases short, with 14 bases between. The CDR3 consists of 13 residues. Germline V CDR1 and CDR2: SEHNR, FQNEAQ (reference sequence). In the case of this clonotype: No antigen is known for it.

Study outcomes and limitations: Blood also held most thyroid clonotypes expanded above 0.001 frequency. Sensitivity of approximately 88% and specificity of roughly 80% were achieved when a 13-signature model separated ophthalmopathy from stable hyperthyroidism.

The clonotype originates from an adult man with Graves' ophthalmopathy. Material for sequencing was peripheral blood. The V gene is TRBV7-9, the J gene TRBJ2-5; no clear D gene. In nucleotides, the CDR3 is TGTGCCAGCAGCTTCCGTGACAATCAGCCCCAGTACTTC. Amino acid sequence: CASSFRDNQPQYF.